These 10 T cell receptor beta chains were sequenced from one sample in a study of T cells in localized non-small cell lung cancer. The assay was immunoSEQ multiplex PCR, and TCRdb's table has in-frame clones only and misses some. The sample holds over 3,500 clones, 35% to 45% seen once. The sequencing here drew on lung tumor tissue, taken before any cancer treatment. These receptor sequences come from a woman between 40 and 69 years old with stage I lung adenocarcinoma.

The chain carries TRBV9 and TRBJ1-1; D remains ambiguous. This CDR3 contains 14 residues. The V end lost 2 bases, the J end lost 2 bases, and 10 bases lay between the germline ends. CDR1 and CDR2 from the germline V gene are SGDLS and YYNGEE. CDR3 nucleotides: TGTGCCAGCAGCGTCAGGCCGGGAAACACTGAAGCTTTCTTT. It translates to CASSVRPGNTEAFF.

This chain connects TRBV1 to TRBJ2-7; the table's D call of TRBD2 was not tested on the DNA. TRBV1 is a pseudogene. The CDR3 sequence is 16 residues long. CDR3 DNA sequence: TGCGCCAGCAGCCAAGGACTAGCGCAAGGGGGCCGCGAGCAGTACTTC. Translating it yields CASSQGLAQGGREQYF.

The chain joins TRBV19 to TRBJ1-2; 9 positions match TRBD1. This CDR3 has 14 amino acids. The germline V gene encodes CDR1 LNHDA and CDR2 SQIVND (reference sequence). The J segment lost 7 bases and the V segment lost 10 bases, leaving 13 bases of the junction unmatched. The CDR3 here is CATQTLQGAPGYTF. CDR3 coding DNA: TGTGCCACCCAGACTTTACAGGGGGCGCCTGGCTACACCTTC.

The chain links TRBV6-8 to TRBJ2-6, with 8 nucleotides matching TRBD1. Trimming cost V 6 bases and J 0 bases; bases outside gene matches: 10. Germline values: CDR1 MNHGY, CDR2 SAAAGT. The CDR3 consists of 18 residues. The CDR3 sequence is CASSPQGAINSGANVLTF. The CDR3, as DNA: TGTGCCAGCAGCCCGCAGGGGGCTATCAACTCTGGGGCCAACGTCCTGACTTTC.

This clone counts as medium-sized. The chain employs TRBV11-3 and TRBJ2-5, with a possible D match to TRBD1 (5 bases). Germline V lookup: CDR1 SGHNT, CDR2 YENEEA. Trimming left V 5 bases short and J 4 bases short, with 14 bases between. This CDR3 spans 14 amino acids. The CDR3 DNA follows: TGTGCCAGCAGCCCCGCCAACAGGCCAGAGACCCAGTACTTC. Translation: CASSPANRPETQYF.

About this clone: The same CDR3 can be traced to other DNA sequences in this sample. CDR3: CASSPRGFGTEAFF. CDR3 nucleotide sequence: TGTGCCAGCTCACCCCGCGGGTTTGGCACTGAAGCTTTCTTT. V and J are TRBV18 and TRBJ1-1; D remains unclear. The CDR3 has 14 amino acids. V was clipped by 3 bases and J by 4 bases, with 12 bases between them. The germline V gene has CDR1 KGHSH and CDR2 LQKENI.

This clone was seen a handful of times. The rearrangement joins TRBV1 to TRBJ2-1; TRBD2 was called by the table and not checked on the DNA. TRBV1 is tagged as a pseudogene. This CDR3 region has 17 residues. The CDR3 sequence is CASSQDPPSFNGNEQFF. CDR3 DNA: TGCGCCAGCAGCCAAGATCCCCCATCCTTCAACGGCAATGAGCAGTTCTTC.

This chain connects TRBV29-1 to TRBJ1-2, with 7 bases fitting TRBD1. With V trimmed by 0 bases and J by 7 bases, 8 bases remained unmatched. The CDR3 loop spans 14 amino acids. Germline CDR1 and CDR2: SQVTM and ANQGSEA. As DNA, the CDR3 is TGCAGCGTTGAAGAAAGGTCCAGGGGGATTGGCTACACCTTC. Translated, it gives CSVEERSRGIGYTF.

This clone appeared a few times. The chain joins TRBV6-8 to TRBJ1-1, with D perhaps TRBD1 (5 bases). The CDR3 contains 14 residues. CDR1 and CDR2 from the germline V gene are MNHGY and SAAAGT. V was pared by 0 bases and J by 4 bases, with 9 bases between. In nucleotides, the CDR3 is TGTGCCAGCAGTTACTCGACGAGGGGCACTGAAGCTTTCTTT. Translated, it gives CASSYSTRGTEAFF.

This chain joins TRBV6-8 and TRBJ1-5; no firm D call. CDR3 length: 13 residues. The germline gives CDR1 MNHGY, CDR2 SAAAGT. The V and J ends lost 10 bases and 2 bases respectively, with 12 bases between them. The CDR3, as DNA: TGTGCCACTCAGTGGGAGGGCAATCAGCCCCAGCATTTT. Its translation: CATQWEGNQPQHF.